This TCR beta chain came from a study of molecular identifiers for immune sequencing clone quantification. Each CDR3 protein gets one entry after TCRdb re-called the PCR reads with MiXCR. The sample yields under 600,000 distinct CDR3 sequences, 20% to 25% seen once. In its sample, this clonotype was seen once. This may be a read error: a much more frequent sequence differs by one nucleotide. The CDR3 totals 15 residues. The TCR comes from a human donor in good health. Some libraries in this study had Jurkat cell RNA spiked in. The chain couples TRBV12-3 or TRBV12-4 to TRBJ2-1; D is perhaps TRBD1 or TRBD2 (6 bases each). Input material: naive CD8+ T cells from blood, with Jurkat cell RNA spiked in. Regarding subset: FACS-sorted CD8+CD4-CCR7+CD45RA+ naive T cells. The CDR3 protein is CASSLGGAPYNKQFF. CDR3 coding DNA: TGTGCCAGCAGTTTAGGGGGGGCCCCTTACAATAAGCAGTTCTTC.